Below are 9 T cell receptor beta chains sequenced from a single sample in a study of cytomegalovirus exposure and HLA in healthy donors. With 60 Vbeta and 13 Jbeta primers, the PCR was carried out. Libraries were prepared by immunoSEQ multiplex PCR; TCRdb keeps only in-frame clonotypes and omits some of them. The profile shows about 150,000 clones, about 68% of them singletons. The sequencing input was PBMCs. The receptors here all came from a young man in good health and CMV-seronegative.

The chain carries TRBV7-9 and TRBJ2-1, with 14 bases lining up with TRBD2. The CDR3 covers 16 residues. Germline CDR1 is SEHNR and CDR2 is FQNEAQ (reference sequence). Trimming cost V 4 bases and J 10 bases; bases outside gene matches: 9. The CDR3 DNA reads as TGTGCCAGCAGCTCATCGGGACTAGCGGGAGTTCGAGAGCAGTTCTTC. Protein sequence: CASSSSGLAGVREQFF.

CDR3 DNA: TGTGCCAGCAGGCAGACAGGGGTCCAGGAGACCCAGTACTTC. This translates into CASRQTGVQETQYF. The chain uses TRBV6-5 and TRBJ2-5, with TRBD1 identical over 8 bases. The CDR3 loop spans 14 amino acids. The J segment lost 5 bases and the V segment lost 6 bases, leaving 8 bases of the junction unmatched. Germline V CDR1 and CDR2: MNHEY, SVGAGI.

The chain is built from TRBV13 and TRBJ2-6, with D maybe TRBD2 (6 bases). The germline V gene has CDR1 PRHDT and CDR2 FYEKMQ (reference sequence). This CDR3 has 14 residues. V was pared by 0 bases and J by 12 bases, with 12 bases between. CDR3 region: CASSLGGGAAVLTF. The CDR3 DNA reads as TGTGCCAGCAGCTTAGGGGGAGGCGCGGCCGTCCTGACTTTC. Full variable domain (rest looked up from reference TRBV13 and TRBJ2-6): AAGVIQSPRHLIKEKRETATLKCYPIPRHDTVYWYQQGPGQDPQFLISFYEKMQSDKGSIPDRFSAQQFSDYHSELNMSSLELGDSALYFCASSLGGGAAVLTFGAGSRLTVL.

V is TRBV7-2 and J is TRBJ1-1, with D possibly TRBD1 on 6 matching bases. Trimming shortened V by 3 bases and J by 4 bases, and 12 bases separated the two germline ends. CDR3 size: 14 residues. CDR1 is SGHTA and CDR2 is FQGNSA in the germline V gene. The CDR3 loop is CASSFVGASTEAFF. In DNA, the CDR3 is TGTGCCAGCAGCTTCGTGGGGGCGAGCACTGAAGCTTTCTTT.

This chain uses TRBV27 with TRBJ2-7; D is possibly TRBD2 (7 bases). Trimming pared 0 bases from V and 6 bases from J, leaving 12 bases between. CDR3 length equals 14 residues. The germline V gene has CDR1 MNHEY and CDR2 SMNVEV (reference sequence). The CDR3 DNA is TGTGCCAGCAGTTTATCGGGAGGGGGTCTCGAGCAGTACTTC. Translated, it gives CASSLSGGGLEQYF.

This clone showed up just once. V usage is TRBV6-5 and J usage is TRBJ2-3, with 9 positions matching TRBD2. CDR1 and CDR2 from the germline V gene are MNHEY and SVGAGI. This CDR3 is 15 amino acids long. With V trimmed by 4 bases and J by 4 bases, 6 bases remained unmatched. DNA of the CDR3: TGTGCCAGCAGTTTAGCGGGAGCAAGATCAGATACGCAGTATTTT. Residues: CASSLAGARSDTQYF.

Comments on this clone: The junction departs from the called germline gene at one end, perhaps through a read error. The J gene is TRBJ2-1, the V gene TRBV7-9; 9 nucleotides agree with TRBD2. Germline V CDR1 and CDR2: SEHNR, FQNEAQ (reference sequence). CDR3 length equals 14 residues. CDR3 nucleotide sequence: TGTTCCAGTGAGACTAGCGGCTCCTACAATGAGCAGTTCTTC. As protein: CSSETSGSYNEQFF.

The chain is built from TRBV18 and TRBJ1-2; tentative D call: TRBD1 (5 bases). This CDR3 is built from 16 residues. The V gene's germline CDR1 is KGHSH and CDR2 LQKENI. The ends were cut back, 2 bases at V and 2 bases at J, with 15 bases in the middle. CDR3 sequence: CASSPTPMTANYGYTF. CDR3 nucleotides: TGTGCCAGCTCACCAACCCCTATGACAGCCAACTATGGCTACACCTTC.

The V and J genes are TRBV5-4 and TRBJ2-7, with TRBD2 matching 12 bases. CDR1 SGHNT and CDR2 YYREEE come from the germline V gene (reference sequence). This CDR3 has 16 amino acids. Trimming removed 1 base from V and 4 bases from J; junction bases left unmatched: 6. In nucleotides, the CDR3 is TGTGCCAGCAGCTTGACTAGCGGGAGGACCCATTACGAGCAGTACTTC. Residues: CASSLTSGRTHYEQYF. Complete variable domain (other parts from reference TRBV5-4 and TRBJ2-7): ETGVTQSPTHLIKTRGQQVTLRCSSQSGHNTVSWYQQALGQGPQFIFQYYREEENGRGNFPPRFSGLQFPNYSSELNVNALELDDSALYLCASSLTSGRTHYEQYFGPGTRLTVT.